Sequencing of this TCR beta chain was carried out in a study of post-analysis software for immune sequencing data. About the study: The courses of disease that were included comprised relapsing-remitting, secondary progressive and progressive-relapsing multiple sclerosis.

TCR beta cDNA libraries included unique molecular identifiers. Once roughly 0.9 to 11 million T cells were used, roughly 0.5 million cDNA molecules resulted. Each CDR3 protein is one row after TCRdb ran MiXCR on the PCR reads. The sample shows approximately 630,000 distinct CDR3 sequences, approximately 59% of them seen only once. The ends lost 5 bases at V and 2 bases at J; junction bases unmatched: 5. The germline gives CDR1 SGHAT, CDR2 FQNNGV. The length of the CDR3 is 16 residues. This clonotype came up a few times. Its antigen remains unknown. Regarding the study as a whole: Included in a set of several TRBV segments more frequent in patients than controls were TRBV5-6, TRBV5-1 and TRBV20-1. Those samples that were prepared in the same batch co-clustered strongly by F measure.

The specimen was blood. This receptor was taken from a girl aged 2-15 years with multiple sclerosis. V is TRBV11-2 and J is TRBJ2-5; TRBD2 agrees at 13 bases. The CDR3 DNA sequence: TGTGCCAGCAGCCACAGGGGACTAGCGGGACAAGAGACCCAGTACTTC. Protein sequence: CASSHRGLAGQETQYF.